This is a list of T cell receptor beta chains from one sample in a study of blood T cell repertoires in COVID-19. The table came from immunoSEQ multiplex PCR; TCRdb's copy has only in-frame clones and leaves some out. The data contain 410,000 or so clones, about nine tenths of them singletons. The sequenced material came from peripheral blood. Receptors originate from a woman in her forties with COVID-19, enrolled during active disease. The CDR3 runs from the conserved cysteine through the conserved F or W. D genes are given only for firm matches. Not all rows give a size; the values are once, few, many and, for expanded clones, a class.

V gene	clone size	J gene	D gene	CDR3 DNA	CDR3 protein
TRBV2	.	TRBJ1-2	.	TGTGCCAGCACAGGGGTCAACTATGGCTACACCTTC	CASTGVNYGYTF
TRBV5-6	.	TRBJ2-1	TRBD2	TGTGCCAGCAGTAGTGGCGGGAGGGCCAGCTCCTACAATGAGCAGTTCTTC	CASSSGGRASSYNEQFF
TRBV5-8	.	TRBJ1-1	.	TGTGCCAGCGGTGGAGGATCAATCAACACTGAAGCTTTCTTT	CASGGGSINTEAFF
TRBV5-4	.	TRBJ1-6	.	TGTGCCAGCAGCCCTGCGGCCAGCTCCTATAATTCACCCCTCCACTTT	CASSPAASSYNSPLHF
TRBV25-1	.	TRBJ2-1	TRBD2	TGTGCCAGCTCACCCGGACTAGCGGGGAGCAATGAGCAGTTCTTC	CASSPGLAGSNEQFF
TRBV28	once	TRBJ2-1	.	TGTGCCAGCAGCCCAATGCAGGAGCAGTTCTTC	CASSPMQEQFF
TRBV14	.	TRBJ2-1	TRBD2	TGTGCCAGCAGCTACAGCGGGAGGGGCGGGTACAATGAGCAGTTCTTC	CASSYSGRGGYNEQFF
TRBV5-4	once	TRBJ1-2	.	TGTGCCAGCAGCCCCAGGGGCTACTATGGCTACACCTTC	CASSPRGYYGYTF
TRBV19	.	TRBJ1-6	.	TGTGCCAGTAGTCCCCGAGTATGGTCACCCCTCCACTTT	CASSPRVWSPLHF
TRBV1	.	TRBJ2-1	.	TGCACCAGCAGCCAAGAAACGGGACTAGCGGCCTACAATGAGCAGTTCTTC	CTSSQETGLAAYNEQFF
TRBV18	.	TRBJ1-2	.	TGTGCCAGCTCACCACTTGAGGAGTGGGGCTACACCTTC	CASSPLEEWGYTF
TRBV10-3	few	TRBJ2-7	.	TGTGCCATCAGTGATGGCAGGGCTAAGTACTACTACGAGCAGTACTTC	CAISDGRAKYYYEQYF
TRBV11-3	.	TRBJ2-1	TRBD1	TGTGCCAGCAGCTCAAGGACAGGGGTTTCCTACAATGAGCAGTTCTTC	CASSSRTGVSYNEQFF
TRBV2	.	TRBJ2-1	TRBD1	TGTGCCAGCAGTGACCGGGACAGGGATAGGAATGAGCAGTTCTTC	CASSDRDRDRNEQFF
TRBV2	.	TRBJ1-6	TRBD1	TGTGCCAGCACCCCGGGACAGTATAATTCACCCCTCCACTTT	CASTPGQYNSPLHF
TRBV7-6	.	TRBJ1-2	.	TGTGCCAGCAGCCACGGTCAGGGGTATGGCTACACCTTC	CASSHGQGYGYTF
TRBV5-1	.	TRBJ2-3	TRBD2	TGCGCCAGCAGGGCGGGACTAGCGGGCACAGATACGCAGTATTTT	CASRAGLAGTDTQYF
TRBV18	.	TRBJ1-4	.	TGTGCCAGCTCACCACCTGGACTCGGACCCGAAAAACTGTTTTTT	CASSPPGLGPEKLFF
TRBV7-8	.	TRBJ2-5	TRBD2	TGTGCCAGCAGTTTAGGTAGCGGGAGTAACGGAGAGACCCAGTACTTC	CASSLGSGSNGETQYF
TRBV7-8	.	TRBJ1-6	.	TGTGCCAGCAGCTTAGCCCAGTTCTCCTATAATTCACCCCTCCACTTT	CASSLAQFSYNSPLHF
TRBV20-1	.	TRBJ2-3	.	TGCAGTGCTAGTGGGGCTGTAACAGATACGCAGTATTTT	CSASGAVTDTQYF
TRBV19	.	TRBJ2-1	TRBD2	TGTGCCAGTAGTATCCGCGGGCAGGGGACTAGCAATGAGCAGTTCTTC	CASSIRGQGTSNEQFF
TRBV19	.	TRBJ1-1	.	TGTGCCAGTAGTATGACCGTACCAGGGACTGAAGCTTTCTTT	CASSMTVPGTEAFF
TRBV5-5	.	TRBJ1-4	TRBD1	TGTGCCAGCAGCTACACAGGGGGTGGTGAAAAACTGTTTTTT	CASSYTGGGEKLFF
TRBV6-5	.	TRBJ1-3	TRBD1	TGTGCCAGCAGTTACTCCAGGGGGCACTCTGGAAACACCATATATTTT	CASSYSRGHSGNTIYF
TRBV18	.	TRBJ2-1	.	TGTGCCAGCTCACCAGACAGGTCCTCCTACAATGAGCAGTTCTTC	CASSPDRSSYNEQFF
TRBV29-1	.	TRBJ1-2	.	TGCAGCGTAGACAAGGACTATGGCTACACCTTC	CSVDKDYGYTF
TRBV6-5	.	TRBJ1-2	.	TGTGCCAGCAGTCCTACCTGGCCAGGCGACTATGGCTACACCTTC	CASSPTWPGDYGYTF
TRBV19	.	TRBJ2-7	TRBD1	TGTGCCAGTAGTATTGGGGACAGGGTGGACGAGCAGTACTTC	CASSIGDRVDEQYF
TRBV7-2	.	TRBJ1-4	.	TGTGCCAGCAGCTTTAATTCGGAACCCAGCGGCGGAAAACTGTTTTTT	CASSFNSEPSGGKLFF
TRBV3-1/TRBV3-2	.	TRBJ1-3	.	TGTGCCAGCAGCCCTTGGACTGAGTCTGGAAACACCATATATTTT	CASSPWTESGNTIYF